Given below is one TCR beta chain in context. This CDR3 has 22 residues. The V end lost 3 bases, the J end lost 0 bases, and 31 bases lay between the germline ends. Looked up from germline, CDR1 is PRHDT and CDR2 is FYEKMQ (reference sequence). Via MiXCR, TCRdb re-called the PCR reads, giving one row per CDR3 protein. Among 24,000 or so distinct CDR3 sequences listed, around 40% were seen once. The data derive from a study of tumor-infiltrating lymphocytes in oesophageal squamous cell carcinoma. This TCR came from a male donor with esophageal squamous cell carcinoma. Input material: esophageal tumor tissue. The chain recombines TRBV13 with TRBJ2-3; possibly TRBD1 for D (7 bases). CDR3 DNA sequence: TGTGCCAGCAGCTTTCTATCCTCTCGCGGGACAGAGGGCCCGGCTAGCACAGATACGCAGTATTTT. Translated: CASSFLSSRGTEGPASTDTQYF.